Listed below are T cell receptor beta chains from one sample, sequenced in a study of Ad26.COV2.S vaccination and SARS-CoV-2 variants. Sequencing was performed with immunoSEQ multiplex PCR; in TCRdb, only in-frame clones are kept and a portion is missing. Of around 450,000 clones listed, 89% were seen once; the top ten hold 2% to 3%. The sequencing here drew on peripheral blood, taken in a trial of Ad26.COV2.S vaccine versus placebo. These receptor sequences come from a person between 18 and 65 years old who received the Ad26.COV2.S COVID-19 vaccine or a placebo. CDR3s include the opening cysteine and the closing phenylalanine or tryptophan. The D gene is left open where the match is weak. Size is stated for part of the rows, as once, few or many counts, or as a class when the clone is expanded.

TRBV5-1	.	.	TRBJ1-6	TGCGCCAGCAGCTTGGAACGGGGTGTGCATTCACCCCTCCACTTT	CASSLERGVHSPLHF
TRBV14	.	.	TRBJ2-7	TGTGCCAGCAGCCAAGGGCGTTTTTACGAGCAGTACTTC	CASSQGRFYEQYF
TRBV19	TRBD1	.	TRBJ2-7	TGTGCCAGTAGTGCCGGGACAGGGGTAATTTTGCCTACCTACGAGCAGTACTTC	CASSAGTGVILPTYEQYF
TRBV7-2	.	.	TRBJ2-1	TGTGCCAGCTATCGGGCCTACAATGAGCAGTTCTTC	CASYRAYNEQFF
TRBV4-2	TRBD1	.	TRBJ1-2	TGTGCCAGCAGCCAAGACGGCGGGCCAGGGGGCTTGTGGGGGGACTATGGCTACACCTTC	CASSQDGGPGGLWGDYGYTF
TRBV6-4	.	.	TRBJ1-5	TGTGCCAGCAGTTGGGCCCCGGATCAGCCCCAGCATTTT	CASSWAPDQPQHF
TRBV15	TRBD2	.	TRBJ2-1	TGTGCCACCAGCAGAGATCCCCTAGCGGGAGGTGAGCAGTTCTTC	CATSRDPLAGGEQFF
TRBV5-5	.	.	TRBJ2-7	TGTGCCAGCAGCTGGGCTCGCGGAATTTACGAGCAGTACTTC	CASSWARGIYEQYF
TRBV5-4	TRBD1	.	TRBJ1-2	TGTGCCAGCAGCCCCCCCGGGGACAGGGGGTTTGACGGCTACACCTTC	CASSPPGDRGFDGYTF
TRBV12-3/TRBV12-4	.	.	TRBJ2-5	TGTGCCAGCAGCAGGCGTCCGGAGACCCAGTACTTC	CASSRRPETQYF
TRBV11-1	TRBD1	few	TRBJ1-6	TGTGCCAGCAGTTCCGGGACAGTCAATTCACCCCTCCACTTT	CASSSGTVNSPLHF
TRBV9	.	.	TRBJ1-1	TGTGCCAGCAGCGTAGTTTCAGAAGGGACTGAAGCTTTCTTT	CASSVVSEGTEAFF
TRBV5-1	.	.	TRBJ1-5	TGCGCCAGCAGCTTGGGCAGCCTCAATCAGCCCCAGCATTTT	CASSLGSLNQPQHF
TRBV2	TRBD2	.	TRBJ2-5	TGTGCCAGCCACTCGGGGGGGGAGACCCAGTACTTC	CASHSGGETQYF
TRBV6-2/TRBV6-3	TRBD2	.	TRBJ2-3	TGTGCCAGCAGTTACTCGCGGAAAGCGGGAGGGCCAGAAGATACGCAGTATTTT	CASSYSRKAGGPEDTQYF
TRBV9	TRBD2	.	TRBJ2-3	TGTGCCAGCAGCGCCCTAGCGGGGGGGCCTGATACGCAGTATTTT	CASSALAGGPDTQYF
TRBV9	.	.	TRBJ1-1	TGTGCCAGCAGCACTGGAACAGGGTTCGCTGAAGCTTTCTTT	CASSTGTGFAEAFF
TRBV5-6	.	.	TRBJ1-1	TGTGCCAGCAGCTGGGTCGGGGGACTCATGAACACTGAAGCTTTCTTT	CASSWVGGLMNTEAFF
TRBV7-9	TRBD2	.	TRBJ2-1	TGTGCCAGCAGCTTAGCGATAGCGGGAGTGGATGAGCAGTTCTTC	CASSLAIAGVDEQFF
TRBV6-2/TRBV6-3	TRBD2	.	TRBJ2-3	TGTGCCAGCAGTTCCACCCATTATAGCGGGAGACGTGTGTATACGCAGTATTTT	CASSSTHYSGRRVYTQYF